The next 8 T cell receptor beta chains were all read from a single sample in a study of blood T cell repertoires in COVID-19. TCRdb's copy holds only in-frame clones and misses some; the assay was immunoSEQ multiplex PCR. The sample has hundreds of thousands of clones, approximately 89% seen once. The sequencing sample was made of PBMCs or T cells enriched from blood (not recorded which). These receptors all come from a middle-aged woman who had recovered from COVID-19.

This clone was recorded only once. This chain joins TRBV4-3 and TRBJ2-7; 8 bases map to TRBD1. After removal of 0 bases from V and 0 bases from J, the junction contained 7 bases not matched to a gene. Germline V CDR1 and CDR2: LGHNA, YSLEER. The CDR3 is 17 residues long. CDR3 nucleotide sequence: TGCGCCAGCAGCCAAGACGCCGCCGGGACAGGCTCCTACGAGCAGTACTTC. This gives the protein CASSQDAAGTGSYEQYF.

The rearrangement joins TRBV18 to TRBJ2-1; TRBD1 is a possible D gene (5 bases). This CDR3 is 12 amino acids long. Germline V gives CDR1 KGHSH, CDR2 LQKENI. Trimming removed 3 bases from V and 8 bases from J, with 8 bases in between. DNA for the CDR3: TGTGCCAGCTCACCTGTGGGGCATGAGCAGTTCTTC. It yields the protein CASSPVGHEQFF.

The chain uses TRBV5-6 and TRBJ2-7; D is uncertain. The CDR3 covers 14 residues. The germline V gene has CDR1 SGHDT and CDR2 YYEEEE. V was cut by 3 bases and J by 2 bases, with 12 bases left in between. CDR3 in amino acids: CASSSLIPTYEQYF. The CDR3 nucleotides are TGTGCCAGCAGCTCACTCATTCCTACCTACGAGCAGTACTTC.

The chain joins TRBV19 to TRBJ1-1, with 7 bases lining up with TRBD1. The CDR3 is 13 amino acids. Germline trimming cut 9 bases from V and 5 bases from J; bases unmatched to any gene: 9. The germline V gene has CDR1 LNHDA and CDR2 SQIVND (reference sequence). CDR3 amino acids: CASEEGGRTEAFF. DNA for the CDR3: TGTGCCAGCGAAGAAGGGGGCAGGACTGAAGCTTTCTTT. Combining the CDR3 with reference TRBV19 and TRBJ1-1 gives the whole variable domain DGGITQSPKYLFRKEGQNVTLSCEQNLNHDAMYWYRQDPGQGLRLIYYSQIVNDFQKGDIAEGYSVSREKKESFPLTVTSAQKNPTAFYLCASEEGGRTEAFFGQGTRLTVV.

This chain uses TRBV4-1 with TRBJ1-2; 10 bases map to TRBD1. The CDR3 loop spans 14 amino acids. V shed 2 bases, J shed 7 bases, and the junction held 4 bases outside the gene matches. Per germline, CDR1 MGHRA and CDR2 YSYEKL. The chain's CDR3 is CASSQSGTGVGYTF. Written as DNA, the CDR3 is TGCGCCAGCAGCCAATCTGGGACAGGGGTTGGCTACACCTTC.

In DNA, the CDR3 is TGTGCCAGCAGTTCCGACAGTCTCTCTGGAAACACCATATATTTT. Translating gives CASSSDSLSGNTIYF. The chain uses TRBV11-3 and TRBJ1-3; a weak D match, TRBD1 (5 bases). V lost 6 bases, J lost 0 bases, and 12 bases lay in between. Germline CDR1 reads SGHNT; CDR2 reads YENEEA. The CDR3 spans 15 residues.

CDR3 region: CASGQDRARQYF. The CDR3 DNA reads TGTGCTAGTGGTCAAGACAGAGCGAGACAGTACTTC. The J gene is TRBJ2-7, the V gene TRBV12-5; D perhaps matches TRBD1 (5 bases). Per the germline V gene, CDR1 is LGHNT and CDR2 is FRNRAP. The V and J ends lost 5 bases and 10 bases respectively, with 15 bases between them. The length of the CDR3 is 12 residues.

This sequence joins TRBV3-1 (or the pseudogene TRBV3-2) and TRBJ1-1, with TRBD1 matching 8 bases. The CDR3 runs 16 residues. Germline V gives CDR1 LGHDT, CDR2 YNNKEL (reference sequence). V was pared by 4 bases and J by 3 bases, with 10 bases of the junction left unmatched. The CDR3 DNA is TGTGCCAGCAGCCTTCGGGACAGGCCACAGGACACTGAAGCTTTCTTT. As protein: CASSLRDRPQDTEAFF.